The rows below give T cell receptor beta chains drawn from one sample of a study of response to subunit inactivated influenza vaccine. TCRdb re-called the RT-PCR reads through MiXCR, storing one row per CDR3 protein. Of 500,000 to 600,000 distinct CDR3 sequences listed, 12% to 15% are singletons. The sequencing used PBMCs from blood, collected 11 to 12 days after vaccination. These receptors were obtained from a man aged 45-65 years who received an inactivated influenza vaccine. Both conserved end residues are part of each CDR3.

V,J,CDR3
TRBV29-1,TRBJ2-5,CSATTGTGPQETQYF
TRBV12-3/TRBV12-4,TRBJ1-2,CASSLGRGLYGYTF
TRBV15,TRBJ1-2,CATSRDRPANYGYTF
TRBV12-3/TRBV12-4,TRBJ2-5,CASSFGLSGGMETQYF
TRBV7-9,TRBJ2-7,CASRPTRFGGEPYEQYF
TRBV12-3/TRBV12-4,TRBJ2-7,CASSLSASGIFEQYF
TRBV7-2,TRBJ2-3,CASSRGTVTQYF
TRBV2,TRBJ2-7,CASRPKTGTVSYEQYF
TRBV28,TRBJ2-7,CASSDGTGAYEQYF
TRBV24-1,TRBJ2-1,CATSDFLGQGSGNEQFF
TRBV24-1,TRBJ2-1,CATASSRLGVANEQFF
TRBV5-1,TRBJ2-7,CASRSEGFVGYEQYF
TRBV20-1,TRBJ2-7,CSARDGGSVQYF
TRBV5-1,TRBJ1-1,CASSLVAGVNPEAFF
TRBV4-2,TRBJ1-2,CASSQDSQGDYGYTF
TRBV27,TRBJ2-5,CASSLSMNSYQETQYF
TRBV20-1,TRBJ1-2,CSASEDTANYGYTF
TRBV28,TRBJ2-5,CASSLRLAGVETQYF
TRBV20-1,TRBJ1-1,CSGRPYSANTEAFF
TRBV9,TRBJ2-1,CASSAAPGDTSYNEQFF
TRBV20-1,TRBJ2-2,CSAHKDRYTGELFF
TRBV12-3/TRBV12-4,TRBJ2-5,CASSYLGGTFEQTQYF
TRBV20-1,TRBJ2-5,CSARRVGSQETQYF
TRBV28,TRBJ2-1,CASSSYPGSYNEQFF
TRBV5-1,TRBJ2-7,CASSSEGQGVYEQYF
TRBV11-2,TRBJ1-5,CASSLFENQPQHF
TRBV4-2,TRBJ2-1,CASSQDRTFVAGEDNEQFF
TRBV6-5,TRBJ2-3,CASSFPTTSGGPDTQYF
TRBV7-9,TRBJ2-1,CASSSMTQFF
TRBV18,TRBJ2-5,CASSPLTETQYF
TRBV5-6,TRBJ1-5,CASSLAGQGVRANQPQHF
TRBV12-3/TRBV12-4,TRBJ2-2,CASRRWAGELFF
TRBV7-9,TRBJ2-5,CASSWTGGLETQYF
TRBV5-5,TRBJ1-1,CASSLVGSSMNTEAFF
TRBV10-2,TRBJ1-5,CATRDAGTGPQHF
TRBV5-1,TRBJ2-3,CASSWVGATPQDTQYF
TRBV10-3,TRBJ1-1,CAISVGPREAFF
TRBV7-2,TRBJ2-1,CASSRTGTINEQFF
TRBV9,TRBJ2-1,CASSVLDYASYNEQFF
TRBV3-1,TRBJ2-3,CASSLSTASTDTQYF
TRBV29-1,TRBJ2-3,CSVLLTSGRDTQYF
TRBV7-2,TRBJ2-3,CASSSWTSVTDTQYF
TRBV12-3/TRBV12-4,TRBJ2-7,CASRGTGTGRYEQYF
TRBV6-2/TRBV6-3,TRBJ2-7,CASNDPGGYYEQYF
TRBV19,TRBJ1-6,CATSLGQRNSPLHF